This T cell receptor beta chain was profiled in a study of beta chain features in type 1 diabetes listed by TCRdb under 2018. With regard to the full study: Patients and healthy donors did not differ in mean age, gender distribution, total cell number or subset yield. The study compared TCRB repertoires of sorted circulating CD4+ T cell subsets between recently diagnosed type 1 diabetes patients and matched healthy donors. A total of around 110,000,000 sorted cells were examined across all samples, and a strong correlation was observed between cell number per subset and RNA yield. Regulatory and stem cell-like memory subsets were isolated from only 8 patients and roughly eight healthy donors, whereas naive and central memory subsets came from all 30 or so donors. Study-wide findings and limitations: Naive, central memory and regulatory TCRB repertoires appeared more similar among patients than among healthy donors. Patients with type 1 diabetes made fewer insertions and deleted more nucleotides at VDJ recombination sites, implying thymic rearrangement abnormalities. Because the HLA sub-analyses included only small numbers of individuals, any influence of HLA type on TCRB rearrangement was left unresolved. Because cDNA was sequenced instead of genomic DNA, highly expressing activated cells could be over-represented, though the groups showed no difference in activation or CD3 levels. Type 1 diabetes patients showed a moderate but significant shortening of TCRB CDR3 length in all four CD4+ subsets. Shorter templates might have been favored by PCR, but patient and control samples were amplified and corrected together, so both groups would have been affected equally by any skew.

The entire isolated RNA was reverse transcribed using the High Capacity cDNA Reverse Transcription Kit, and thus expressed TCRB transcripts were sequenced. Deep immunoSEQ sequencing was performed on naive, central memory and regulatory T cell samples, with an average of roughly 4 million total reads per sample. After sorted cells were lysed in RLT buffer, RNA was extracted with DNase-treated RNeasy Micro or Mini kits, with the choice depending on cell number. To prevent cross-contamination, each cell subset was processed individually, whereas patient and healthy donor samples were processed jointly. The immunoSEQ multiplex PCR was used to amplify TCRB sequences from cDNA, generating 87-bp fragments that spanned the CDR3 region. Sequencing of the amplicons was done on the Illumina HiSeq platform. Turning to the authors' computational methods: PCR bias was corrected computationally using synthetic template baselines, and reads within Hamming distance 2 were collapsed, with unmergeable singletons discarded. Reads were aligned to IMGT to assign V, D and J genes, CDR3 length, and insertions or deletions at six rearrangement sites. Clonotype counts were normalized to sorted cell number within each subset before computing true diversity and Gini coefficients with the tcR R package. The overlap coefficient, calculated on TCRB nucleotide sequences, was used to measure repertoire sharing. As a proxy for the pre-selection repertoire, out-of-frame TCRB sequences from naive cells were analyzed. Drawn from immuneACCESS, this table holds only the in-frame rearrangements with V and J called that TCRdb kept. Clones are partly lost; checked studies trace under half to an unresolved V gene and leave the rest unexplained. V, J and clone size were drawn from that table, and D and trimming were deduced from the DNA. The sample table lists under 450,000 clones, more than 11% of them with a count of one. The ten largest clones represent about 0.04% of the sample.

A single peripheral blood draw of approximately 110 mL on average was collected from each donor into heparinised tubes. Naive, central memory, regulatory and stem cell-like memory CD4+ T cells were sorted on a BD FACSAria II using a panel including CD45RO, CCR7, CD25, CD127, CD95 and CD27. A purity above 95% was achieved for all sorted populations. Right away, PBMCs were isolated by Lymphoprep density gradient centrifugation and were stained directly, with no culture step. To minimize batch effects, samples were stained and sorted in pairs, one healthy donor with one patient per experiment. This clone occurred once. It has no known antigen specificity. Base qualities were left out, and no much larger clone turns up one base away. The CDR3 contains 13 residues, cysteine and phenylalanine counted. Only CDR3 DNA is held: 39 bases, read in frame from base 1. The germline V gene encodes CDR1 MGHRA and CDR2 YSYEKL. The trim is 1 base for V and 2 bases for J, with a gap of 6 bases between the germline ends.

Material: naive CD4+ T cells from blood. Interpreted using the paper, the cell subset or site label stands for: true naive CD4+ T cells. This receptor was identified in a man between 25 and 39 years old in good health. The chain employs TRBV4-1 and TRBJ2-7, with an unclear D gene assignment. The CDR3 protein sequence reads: CASSQGAPYEQYF. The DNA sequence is TGCGCCAGCAGCCAAGGGGCGCCCTACGAGCAGTACTTC.